Listed below are T cell receptor beta chains from one sample, sequenced in a study of CD8+ T cells in alopecia areata. Here immunoSEQ multiplex PCR was the method, and the copy in TCRdb shows in-frame clones only, minus some. The data show hundreds of thousands of clones, approximately 61% seen once. The sample was CD4+ T cells sorted from blood, taken at week 0. These receptors all come from a human donor with alopecia areata. Both conserved end residues are part of each CDR3. The D gene is left open where the match is weak. Clone size is stated in some rows and not others, as once, few, many or a class when expanded.

- TRBJ1-5 TRBV27 TRBD1 TGTGCCAGCAGGGGGACAGGGGGACGCCAGCCCCAGCATTTT CASRGTGGRQPQHF
- TRBJ2-5 TRBV5-1 - TGCGCCAGCAGCTTGGGCGGGTCGGAGACCCAGTACTTC CASSLGGSETQYF
- TRBJ2-7 TRBV25-1 TRBD1 TGTGCCAGCAGTGAACCGGGACAGGGACCCTACGAGCAGTACTTC CASSEPGQGPYEQYF
- TRBJ1-2 TRBV29-1 - TGCAGCGTTGGCACAGGGTCCTATGGCTACACCTTC CSVGTGSYGYTF
few TRBJ2-7 TRBV2 - TGTGCCAGCAGTGACCAATACGAGCAGTACTTC CASSDQYEQYF
- TRBJ2-1 TRBV30 - TGTGCCTGGAGTGTCGCGAGGACAGCATTCTACAATGAGCAGTTCTTC CAWSVARTAFYNEQFF
- TRBJ2-1 TRBV5-1 - TGCGCCAGCAGCTTCGGCTCATACTACAATGAGCAGTTCTTC CASSFGSYYNEQFF
- TRBJ2-7 TRBV5-1 - TGCGCCAGCAAGTCCAGGGACTCGGCTCGCGAGCAGTACTTC CASKSRDSAREQYF
- TRBJ2-7 TRBV10-3 - TGTGCCATCAGTGACCCCGGACTCTACGAGCAGTACTTC CAISDPGLYEQYF
once TRBJ2-7 TRBV10-3 TRBD1 TGTGCCATCAGCCTTTCGGACAGGTACGAGCAGTACTTC CAISLSDRYEQYF
- TRBJ2-5 TRBV7-2 - TGTGCCAGCAGCACGGACTGGAGGATTAAAGAGACCCAGTACTTC CASSTDWRIKETQYF
- TRBJ1-1 TRBV11-2 - TGTGCCAGCAGCTTAGATCCGGCGAACACTGAAGCTTTCTTT CASSLDPANTEAFF
- TRBJ2-3 TRBV5-4 - TGTGCCAGCAGCCCCGGGGGGCCCACAGATACGCAGTATTTT CASSPGGPTDTQYF
- TRBJ2-1 TRBV30 - TGTGCCTGTCGAAGACAATTCTCCTACAATGAGCAGTTCTTC CACRRQFSYNEQFF
- TRBJ1-1 TRBV9 - TGTGCCAGCAGCGCGGACGGCTACACTGAAGCTTTCTTT CASSADGYTEAFF
- TRBJ2-7 TRBV23-1 - TGCGCCAGCAGTCAAGGAGACTCCTACGAGCAGTACTTC CASSQGDSYEQYF
- TRBJ2-5 TRBV2 - TGTGCCACCGAGGATCTAGGGGAGACCCAGTACTTC CATEDLGETQYF
few TRBJ1-1 TRBV30 - TGTGCCTGGGCGAGGACTGAAGCTTTCTTT CAWARTEAFF
- TRBJ2-3 TRBV29-1 - TGCAGTAAGCAGTTAGGGGATACGCAGTATTTT CSKQLGDTQYF
- TRBJ2-3 TRBV15 - TGTGCCACCAGCGCGGACCCGAGGGCAGATACGCAGTATTTT CATSADPRADTQYF
- TRBJ2-4 TRBV2 - TGTGCCAGCAGTACAGGACAGACTCAGTACTTC CASSTGQTQYF
few TRBJ1-4 TRBV10-3 - TGTGCCATCAGTGACGAGACAACTAATGAAAAACTGTTTTTT CAISDETTNEKLFF
- TRBJ2-3 TRBV5-1 - TGCGCCAGCAGCTTGGTGGGAGATACGCAGTATTTT CASSLVGDTQYF
- TRBJ2-7 TRBV30 - TGTGCCTGGAAACCCCGGGCAGGGTGGTACGAGCAGTACTTC CAWKPRAGWYEQYF
- TRBJ1-5 TRBV19 - TGTGCCAGTAGTATAGGCGGCCGGGGCAATCAGCCCCAGCATTTT CASSIGGRGNQPQHF
- TRBJ1-6 TRBV7-9 TRBD1 TGTGCCAGCAGCCAGGGGACAGGGGTTAATTCACCCCTCCACTTT CASSQGTGVNSPLHF
few TRBJ2-7 TRBV7-2 TRBD1 TGTGCCAGCAGCTATTCAGGGGGCCACGAGCAGTACTTC CASSYSGGHEQYF
- TRBJ2-2 TRBV5-1 - TGCGCCAGCAGCTTGTCCGCGAACACCGGGGAGCTGTTTTTT CASSLSANTGELFF
- TRBJ2-7 TRBV11-2 - TGTGCCAGCAGCTTAGATCCCCTGGCGGGGCAGTACTTC CASSLDPLAGQYF
- TRBJ1-1 TRBV20-1 - TGCAGTGCGGCCGGGGCCCGGGAGGCTTTCTTT CSAAGAREAFF
few TRBJ1-1 TRBV30 - TGTGCCTGTACTCTACGAACAGGGATCACTGAAGCTTTCTTT CACTLRTGITEAFF
- TRBJ2-7 TRBV7-2 - TGTGCCAGCAGCGCACGGATCAAGTTCTACGAGCAGTACTTC CASSARIKFYEQYF
- TRBJ2-5 TRBV13 - TGTGCCAGCAGCCGAAGACAGAGGACCCAGTACTTC CASSRRQRTQYF
- TRBJ1-2 TRBV30 - TGTGCCTGGACTCACTTTGATGGCTACACCTTC CAWTHFDGYTF
few TRBJ2-1 TRBV19 TRBD2 TGTGCCAGTAGTCACGGGGGGGCCGCTTACAATGAGCAGTTCTTC CASSHGGAAYNEQFF
few TRBJ2-3 TRBV5-1 - TGCGCCAGCAGCTTGGAGGGGGGCACAGATACGCAGTATTTT CASSLEGGTDTQYF
- TRBJ2-7 TRBV4-3 TRBD1 TGCGCCAGCAGCCCCGGGACAGCACAGGGGGAGCAGTACTTC CASSPGTAQGEQYF
few TRBJ2-2 TRBV29-1 - TGCAGCGTTGATGGAGTTCAGGGAACCGGGGAGCTGTTTTTT CSVDGVQGTGELFF
- TRBJ2-7 TRBV29-1 - TGCAGCGCGAGGGGAAACTCCTACGAGCAGTACTTC CSARGNSYEQYF
few TRBJ1-2 TRBV30 TRBD1 TGTGCCTGGGGGACAGGGAAGAATGGCTACACCTTC CAWGTGKNGYTF